This TCR beta chain appears in the sequencing data of a study of T-cell reconstitution after alpha-beta-depleted transplantation in children. TCRbeta library construction was performed incorporating unique molecular identifiers. TCRdb used MiXCR to reprocess the PCR reads, holding one entry per CDR3 protein. The sample holds approximately 390,000 distinct CDR3 sequences, around 9.9% seen once. CDR1 and CDR2 from the germline V gene are SGHRS and YFSETQ. V was pared by 3 bases and J by 4 bases, with 21 bases between. The CDR3 spans 17 residues. The receptor was derived from a human donor who donated a stem cell graft to a child with acute myeloid leukemia. The rearrangement uses TRBV5-1 and TRBJ2-3, with D tentatively TRBD2 (6 bases). The sample here was PBMCs from the stem cell graft donor, taken from the stem cell graft. CDR3 protein: CASSWRGPTSGADTQYF. The CDR3 DNA reads TGCGCCAGCAGCTGGAGAGGTCCAACCTCGGGGGCAGATACGCAGTATTTT.